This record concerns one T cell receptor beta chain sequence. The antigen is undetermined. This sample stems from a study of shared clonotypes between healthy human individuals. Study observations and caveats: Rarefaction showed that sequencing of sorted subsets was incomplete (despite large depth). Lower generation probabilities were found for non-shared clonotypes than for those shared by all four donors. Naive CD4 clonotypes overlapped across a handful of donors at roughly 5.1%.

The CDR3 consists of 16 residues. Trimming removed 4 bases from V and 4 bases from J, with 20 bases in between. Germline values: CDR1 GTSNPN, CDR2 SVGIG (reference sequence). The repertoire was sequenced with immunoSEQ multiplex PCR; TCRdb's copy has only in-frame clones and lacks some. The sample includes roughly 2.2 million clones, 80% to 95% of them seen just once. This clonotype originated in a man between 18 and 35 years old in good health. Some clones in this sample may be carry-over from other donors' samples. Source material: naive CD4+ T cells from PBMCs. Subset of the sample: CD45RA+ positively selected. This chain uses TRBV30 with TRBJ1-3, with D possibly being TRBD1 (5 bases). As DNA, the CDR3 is TGTGCCTGGACCCCCCCCCGGGGGAGAGAGGGAAACACCATATATTTT. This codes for CAWTPPRGREGNTIYF. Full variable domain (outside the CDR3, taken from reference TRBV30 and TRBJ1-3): SQTIHQWPATLVQPVGSPLSLECTVEGTSNPNLYWYRQAAGRGLQLLFYSVGIGQISSEVPQNLSASRPQDRQFILSSKKLLLSDSGFYLCAWTPPRGREGNTIYFGEGSWLTVV.